The source of this TCR beta chain is a study of T cell repertoires in cytomegalovirus infection. Study overall: HLA-B-restricted CMV epitopes that are well studied were used alongside recently identified HLA-C-restricted ones. CMV infection together with matching HLA type was indicated by public TCR beta signatures.

TCRdb used MiXCR to reprocess the reads, holding one entry per CDR3 protein. Among roughly 150,000 distinct CDR3 sequences listed, roughly 32% were seen once. This clonotype showed up just a few times. The antigen remains undetermined. The ends were cut back, 1 base at V and 5 bases at J, with 14 bases in the middle. Per the germline V gene, CDR1 is SGHTA and CDR2 is FQGNSA. CDR3 length: 15 amino acids. The study's findings and limits: Summed frequency of shared TCR beta families picked out CMV carriers who also had the relevant HLA. There were HLA-C-restricted CMV-specific TCR beta clonotypes dominating the ex vivo response.

This receptor was taken from a human donor in good health (CMV status not recorded). Some clones in this sample may be carry-over from other donors' samples. The gene calls are TRBV7-2 and TRBJ2-5; the D gene is possibly TRBD2 (5 bases). Sequencing was performed on CD8+ T cells from cultured PBMCs, taken from culture after CMV antigen stimulation. CDR3 nucleotide sequence: TGTGCCAGCAGCTTAGGGACCGGACCGGGGGAGACCCAGTACTTC. Amino acids: CASSLGTGPGETQYF.